This T cell receptor (beta chain) is drawn from a study of blood T cell repertoires in COVID-19. TCRdb's table, derived via immunoSEQ multiplex PCR, lists solely in-frame clones and lacks some. The profile shows 90,000 to 120,000 clones, more than 70% of them singletons. Germline CDR1 reads MGHDK; CDR2 reads SYGVNS. CDR3 length: 15 amino acids. J lost 4 bases, V lost 5 bases, and 10 bases had no gene match. The sample comprised peripheral blood. The chain couples TRBV25-1 to TRBJ1-1, with 7 positions matching TRBD1. This sequence originates from a man between 50 and 59 years old with active or convalescent COVID-19. CDR3 region: CASSSQDRAATEAFF. Here the CDR3 DNA reads TGTGCCAGCAGTTCCCAAGACAGGGCGGCCACTGAAGCTTTCTTT. The complete variable domain, with remaining parts taken from reference TRBV25-1 and TRBJ1-1, reads EADIYQTPRYLVIGTGKKITLECSQTMGHDKMYWYQQDPGMELHLIHYSYGVNSTEKGDLSSESTVSRIRTEHFPLTLESARPSHTSQYLCASSSQDRAATEAFFGQGTRLTVV.